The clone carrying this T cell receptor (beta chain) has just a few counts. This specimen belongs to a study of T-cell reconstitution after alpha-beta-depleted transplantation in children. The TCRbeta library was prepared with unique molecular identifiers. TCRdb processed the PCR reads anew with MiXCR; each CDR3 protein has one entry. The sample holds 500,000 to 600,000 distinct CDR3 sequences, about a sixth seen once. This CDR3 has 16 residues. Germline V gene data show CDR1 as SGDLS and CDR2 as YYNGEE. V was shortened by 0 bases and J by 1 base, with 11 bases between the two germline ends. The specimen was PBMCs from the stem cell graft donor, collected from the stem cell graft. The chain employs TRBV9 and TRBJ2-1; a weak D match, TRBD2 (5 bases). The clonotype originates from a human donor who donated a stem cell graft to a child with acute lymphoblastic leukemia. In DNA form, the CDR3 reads TGTGCCAGCAGCGTAGGTGTTAGAGGGTCCTACAATGAGCAGTTCTTC. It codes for CASSVGVRGSYNEQFF.